This T cell receptor beta chain is from a study of blood T cell repertoires in COVID-19. Across the study: The study drew acute and convalescent COVID-19 samples from the United States, Italy and Spain. Sources were T cells, B-cell-depleted T cells, or PBMCs; the material itself was cDNA or gDNA.

The protocol was immunoSEQ multiplex PCR, while the TCRdb copy is restricted to in-frame clones and leaves out a portion. The profile covers about 480,000 clones, with approximately 87% appearing a single time and around 1.9% taken by the ten largest. The sample taken for sequencing was PBMCs or T cells enriched from blood (not recorded which). This TCR came from a woman between 40 and 55 years old who had recovered from COVID-19.

CDR3 loop: CASSPGGGTGSYNEQFF. The DNA for the CDR3 is TGTGCCAGCAGCCCAGGTGGAGGGACAGGCTCCTACAATGAGCAGTTCTTC. V gene TRBV7-9 combines with J gene TRBJ2-1; TRBD1 matches 8 bases. Germline CDR1 is SEHNR and CDR2 is FQNEAQ (reference sequence). The CDR3 spans 17 residues. The ends lost 5 bases at V and 0 bases at J; junction bases unmatched: 9.